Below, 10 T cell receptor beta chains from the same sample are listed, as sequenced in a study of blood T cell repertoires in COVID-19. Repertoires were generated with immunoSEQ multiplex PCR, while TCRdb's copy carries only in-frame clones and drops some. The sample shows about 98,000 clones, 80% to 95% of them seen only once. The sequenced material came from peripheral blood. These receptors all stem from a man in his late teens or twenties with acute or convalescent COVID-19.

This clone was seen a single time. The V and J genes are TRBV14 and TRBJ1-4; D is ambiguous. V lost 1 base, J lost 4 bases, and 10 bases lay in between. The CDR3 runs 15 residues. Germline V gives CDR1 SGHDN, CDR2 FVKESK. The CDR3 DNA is TGTGCCAGCAGCCAAGGGGTCAGACTTAATGAAAAACTGTTTTTT. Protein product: CASSQGVRLNEKLFF.

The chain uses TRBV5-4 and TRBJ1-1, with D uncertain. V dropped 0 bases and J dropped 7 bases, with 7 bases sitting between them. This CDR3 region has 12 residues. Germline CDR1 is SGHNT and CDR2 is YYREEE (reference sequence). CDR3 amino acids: CASSLVPSEAFF. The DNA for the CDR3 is TGTGCCAGCAGCTTGGTTCCCAGTGAAGCTTTCTTT.

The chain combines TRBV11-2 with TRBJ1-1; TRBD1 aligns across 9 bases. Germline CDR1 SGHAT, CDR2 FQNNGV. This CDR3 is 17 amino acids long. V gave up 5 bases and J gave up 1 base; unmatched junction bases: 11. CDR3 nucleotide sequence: TGTGCCAGCAGCCCTCGGACAGGGGCGAATGCGAACACTGAAGCTTTCTTT. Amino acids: CASSPRTGANANTEAFF.

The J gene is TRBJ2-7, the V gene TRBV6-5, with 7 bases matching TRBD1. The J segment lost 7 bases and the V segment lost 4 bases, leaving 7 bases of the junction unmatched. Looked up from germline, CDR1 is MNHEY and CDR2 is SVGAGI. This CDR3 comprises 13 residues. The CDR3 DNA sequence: TGTGCCAGCAGTTTTAGACAGGGTCGGGAGCAGTACTTC. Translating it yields CASSFRQGREQYF.

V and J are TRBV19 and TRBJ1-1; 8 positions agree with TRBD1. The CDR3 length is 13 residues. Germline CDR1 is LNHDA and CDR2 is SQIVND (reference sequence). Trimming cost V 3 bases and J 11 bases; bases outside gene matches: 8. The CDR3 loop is CASSIRTGIVAFF. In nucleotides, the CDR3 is TGTGCCAGTAGTATCCGGACAGGGATCGTTGCTTTCTTT.

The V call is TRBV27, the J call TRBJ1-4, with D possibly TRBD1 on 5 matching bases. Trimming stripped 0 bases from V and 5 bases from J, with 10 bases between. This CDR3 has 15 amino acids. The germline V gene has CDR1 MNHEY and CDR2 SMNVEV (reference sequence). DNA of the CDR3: TGTGCCAGCAGTTTATCGGGGCGGACCAATGAAAAACTGTTTTTT. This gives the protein CASSLSGRTNEKLFF.

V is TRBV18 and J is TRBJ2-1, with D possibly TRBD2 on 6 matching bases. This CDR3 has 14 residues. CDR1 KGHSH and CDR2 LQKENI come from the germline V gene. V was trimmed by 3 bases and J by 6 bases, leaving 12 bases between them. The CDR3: CASSPGTLLNEQFF. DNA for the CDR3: TGTGCCAGCTCACCCGGGACTCTGCTCAATGAGCAGTTCTTC. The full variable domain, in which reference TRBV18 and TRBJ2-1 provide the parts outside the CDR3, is NAGVMQNPRHLVRRRGQEARLRCSPMKGHSHVYWYRQLPEEGLKFMVYLQKENIIDESGMPKERFSAEFPKEGPSILRIQQVVRGDSAAYFCASSPGTLLNEQFFGPGTRLTVL.

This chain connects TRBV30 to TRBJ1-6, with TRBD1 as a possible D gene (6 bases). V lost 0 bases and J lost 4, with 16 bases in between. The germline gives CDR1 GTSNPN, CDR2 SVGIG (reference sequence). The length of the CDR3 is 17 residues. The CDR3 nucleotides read TGTGCCTGGAGTGTCGGGGGGCAGAAAATGTATAATTCACCCCTCCACTTT. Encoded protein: CAWSVGGQKMYNSPLHF.

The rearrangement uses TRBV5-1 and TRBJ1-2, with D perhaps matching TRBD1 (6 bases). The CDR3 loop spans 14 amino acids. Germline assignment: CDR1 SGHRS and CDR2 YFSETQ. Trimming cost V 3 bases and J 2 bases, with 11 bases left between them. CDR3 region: CASSSGQPNYGYTF. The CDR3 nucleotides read TGCGCCAGCAGCTCCGGACAGCCCAACTATGGCTACACCTTC.

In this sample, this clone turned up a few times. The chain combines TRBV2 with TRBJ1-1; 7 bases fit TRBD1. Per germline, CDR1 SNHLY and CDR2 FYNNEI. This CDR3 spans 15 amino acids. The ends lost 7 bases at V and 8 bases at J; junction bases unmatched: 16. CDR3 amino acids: CASTVRGLVQTEAFF. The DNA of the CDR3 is TGTGCCAGCACAGTAAGGGGGCTGGTTCAGACGGAAGCTTTCTTT.